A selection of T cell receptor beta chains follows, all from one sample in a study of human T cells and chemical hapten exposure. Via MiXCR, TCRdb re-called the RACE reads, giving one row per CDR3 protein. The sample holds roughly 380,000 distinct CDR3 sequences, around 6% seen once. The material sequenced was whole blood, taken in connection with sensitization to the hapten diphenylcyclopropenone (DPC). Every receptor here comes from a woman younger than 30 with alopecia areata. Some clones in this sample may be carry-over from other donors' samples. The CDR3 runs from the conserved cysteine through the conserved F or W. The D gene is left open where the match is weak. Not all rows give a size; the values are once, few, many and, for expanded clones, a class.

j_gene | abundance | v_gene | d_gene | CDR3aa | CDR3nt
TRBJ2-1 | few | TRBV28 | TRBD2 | CASSLSAGGTLEQFF | TGTGCCAGCAGTTTAAGTGCGGGGGGGACCCTTGAGCAGTTCTTC
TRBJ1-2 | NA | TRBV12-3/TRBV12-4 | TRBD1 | CASNPDRGRGYTF | TGTGCCAGCAATCCGGACAGGGGGCGCGGCTACACCTTC
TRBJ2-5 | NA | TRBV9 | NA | CASSVESGLQETQYF | TGTGCCAGCAGCGTAGAGAGCGGGCTCCAAGAGACCCAGTACTTC
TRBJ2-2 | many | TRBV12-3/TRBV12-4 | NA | CASSLTLGGELFF | TGTGCCAGCAGTTTAACACTAGGAGGGGAGCTGTTTTTT
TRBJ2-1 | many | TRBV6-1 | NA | CASSPVRRAGAREQFF | TGTGCCAGCAGCCCCGTGAGACGGGCGGGGGCAAGGGAGCAGTTCTTC
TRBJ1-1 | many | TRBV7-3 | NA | CASSSRDSNTEAFF | TGTGCCAGCAGCTCCAGGGACTCGAACACTGAAGCTTTCTTT
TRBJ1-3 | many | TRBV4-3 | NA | CASSQDIARAIGNTIYF | TGCGCCAGCAGCCAAGATATCGCCAGGGCCATTGGAAACACCATATATTTT
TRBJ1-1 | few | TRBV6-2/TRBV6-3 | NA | CASRGVMNTEAFF | TGTGCCAGCAGGGGGGTTATGAACACTGAAGCTTTCTTT
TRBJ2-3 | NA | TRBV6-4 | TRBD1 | CASSVEGQGTDTQYF | TGTGCCAGCAGTGTAGAGGGACAGGGCACAGATACGCAGTATTTT
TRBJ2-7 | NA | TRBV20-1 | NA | CSARDRPYSSYEQYF | TGCAGTGCTAGAGATCGGCCTTATAGCTCCTACGAGCAGTACTTC
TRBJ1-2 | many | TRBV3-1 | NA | CASSPRPNYGYTF | TGTGCCAGCAGCCCTCGGCCTAACTATGGCTACACCTTC
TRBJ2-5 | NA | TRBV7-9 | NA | CASSLVSRLPSLFGTQYF | TGTGCCAGCAGCTTAGTATCGAGACTCCCCAGTTTATTCGGGACCCAGTACTTC
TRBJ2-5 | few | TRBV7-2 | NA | CASSSWDTQETQYF | TGTGCCAGCAGCTCCTGGGACACCCAAGAGACCCAGTACTTC
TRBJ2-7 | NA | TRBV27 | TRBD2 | CASSLMAGVYEQYF | TGTGCCAGCAGTTTAATGGCGGGGGTGTACGAGCAGTACTTC
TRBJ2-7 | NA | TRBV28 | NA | CASSFTGLAAERYF | TGTGCCAGCAGTTTTACAGGCCTCGCTGCGGAGCGGTACTTC
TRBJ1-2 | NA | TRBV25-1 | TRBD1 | CASSGPRGPGYGYTF | TGTGCCAGCAGTGGTCCAAGGGGGCCAGGCTATGGCTACACCTTC
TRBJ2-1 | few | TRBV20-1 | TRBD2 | CSAIAGVNEQFF | TGCAGTGCTATAGCGGGAGTCAATGAGCAGTTCTTC
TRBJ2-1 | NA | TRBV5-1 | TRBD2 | CASRSLAGRPRMDEQFF | TGCGCCAGCAGGTCTCTAGCGGGGCGCCCTCGTATGGATGAGCAGTTCTTC
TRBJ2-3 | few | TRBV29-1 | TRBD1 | CSVVGTGMFTDTQYF | TGCAGCGTTGTCGGGACAGGGATGTTCACAGATACGCAGTATTTT
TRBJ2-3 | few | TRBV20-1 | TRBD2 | CSAYSSGLSTDTQYF | TGCAGTGCTTATTCTAGCGGGCTCAGCACAGATACGCAGTATTTT
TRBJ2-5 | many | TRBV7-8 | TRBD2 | CASSPPGLASQETQYF | TGTGCCAGCAGCCCTCCGGGACTAGCGTCTCAAGAGACCCAGTACTTC
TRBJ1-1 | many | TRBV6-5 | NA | CASSYERDTEAFF | TGTGCCAGCAGTTACGAGAGGGACACTGAAGCTTTCTTT
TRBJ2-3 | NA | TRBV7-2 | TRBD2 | CASSSLAGGHGGLTDTQYF | TGTGCCAGCAGCTCTCTAGCGGGGGGGCACGGCGGGCTAACAGATACGCAGTATTTT
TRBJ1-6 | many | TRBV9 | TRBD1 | CASSVASGQGASSPLHF | TGTGCCAGCAGCGTAGCATCGGGGCAGGGGGCGAGTTCACCCCTCCACTTT
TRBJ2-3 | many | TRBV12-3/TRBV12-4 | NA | CASSLERDPTSTDTQYF | TGTGCCAGCAGTCTAGAAAGGGACCCCACTAGCACAGATACGCAGTATTTT
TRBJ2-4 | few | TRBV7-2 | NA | CASSPDSSYKNIQYF | TGTGCCAGCAGCCCGGACAGCTCCTACAAAAACATTCAGTACTTC
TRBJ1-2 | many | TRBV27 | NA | CASSAGSEGYTF | TGTGCCAGCAGTGCTGGGTCGGAGGGCTACACCTTC
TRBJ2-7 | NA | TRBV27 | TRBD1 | CASRITGGVYEQYF | TGTGCCAGCAGGATAACAGGGGGTGTTTACGAGCAGTACTTC
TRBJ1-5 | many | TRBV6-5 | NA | CASQQGGGQPQHF | TGTGCCAGTCAGCAGGGTGGGGGTCAGCCCCAGCATTTT
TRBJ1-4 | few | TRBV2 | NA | CASLRAQKEKLFF | TGTGCCAGTTTGCGCGCTCAGAAGGAAAAACTGTTTTTT
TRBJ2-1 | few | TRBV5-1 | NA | CASSLGSPRDEQFF | TGCGCCAGCAGCTTGGGGAGCCCTAGGGATGAGCAGTTCTTC
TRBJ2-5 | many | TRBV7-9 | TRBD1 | CASSPQGAGETQYF | TGTGCCAGCAGCCCGCAGGGGGCCGGGGAGACCCAGTACTTC
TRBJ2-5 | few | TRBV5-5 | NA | CASSGPQVQETQYF | TGTGCCAGCAGCGGCCCACAGGTCCAAGAGACCCAGTACTTC
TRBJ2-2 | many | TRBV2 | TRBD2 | CASSGLAGGPRSNTGELFF | TGTGCCAGCAGTGGACTAGCGGGGGGGCCCCGTTCGAACACCGGGGAGCTGTTTTTT
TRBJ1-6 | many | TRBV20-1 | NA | CSAPVGGGRSRDSPLHF | TGCAGTGCCCCCGTGGGAGGGGGGCGTTCAAGGGACTCACCCCTCCACTTT
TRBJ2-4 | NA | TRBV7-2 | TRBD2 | CASSLASGVDIQYF | TGTGCCAGCAGCTTAGCTAGCGGGGTTGACATTCAGTACTTC
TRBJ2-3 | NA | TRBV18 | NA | CASSPPTLTDTQYF | TGTGCCAGCTCACCACCAACCCTCACAGATACGCAGTATTTT
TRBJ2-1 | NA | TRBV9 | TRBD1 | CASSVGLSGTGARSSYNEQFF | TGTGCCAGCAGCGTAGGTTTGAGTGGGACAGGGGCCAGGAGCTCCTACAATGAGCAGTTCTTC
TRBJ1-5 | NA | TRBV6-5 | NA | CASSGQINQPQHF | TGTGCCAGCAGCGGACAGATTAATCAGCCCCAGCATTTT
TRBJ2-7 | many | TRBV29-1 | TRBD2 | CSVEAGGSSYEQYF | TGCAGCGTTGAGGCGGGGGGGAGCTCCTACGAGCAGTACTTC
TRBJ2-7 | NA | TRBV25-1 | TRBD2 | CASSGFSGVHSSYEQYF | TGTGCCAGCAGTGGGTTTAGCGGGGTGCATAGCTCCTACGAGCAGTACTTC
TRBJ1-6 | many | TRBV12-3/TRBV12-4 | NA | CASSLEGGGNSPLHF | TGTGCCAGCAGTTTGGAGGGCGGAGGGAATTCACCCCTCCACTTT
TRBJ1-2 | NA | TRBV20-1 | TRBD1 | CSARGQGDGYTF | TGCAGTGCTAGGGGACAGGGGGACGGCTACACCTTC
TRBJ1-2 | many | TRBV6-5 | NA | CASSFNREGYTF | TGTGCCAGCAGTTTTAACAGGGAGGGCTACACCTTC
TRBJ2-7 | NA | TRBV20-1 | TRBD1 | CSANGQGPEQYF | TGCAGTGCAAATGGACAGGGCCCCGAGCAGTACTTC
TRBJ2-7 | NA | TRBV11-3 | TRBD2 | CASSFSGVSYEQYF | TGTGCCAGCAGCTTTAGCGGGGTTTCCTACGAGCAGTACTTC
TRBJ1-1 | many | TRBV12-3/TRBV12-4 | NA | CASRTSLLNTEAFF | TGTGCCAGCAGGACGTCTCTTTTGAACACTGAAGCTTTCTTT
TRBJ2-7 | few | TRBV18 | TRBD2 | CASSPPSSGGDEQYF | TGTGCCAGCTCACCACCGTCCAGCGGGGGCGACGAGCAGTACTTC
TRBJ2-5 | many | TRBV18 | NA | CASSPLEETQYF | TGTGCCAGCTCACCACTGGAAGAGACCCAGTACTTC
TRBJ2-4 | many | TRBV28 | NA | CASRSSGAKNIQYF | TGTGCCAGCAGGTCTTCTGGGGCCAAAAACATTCAGTACTTC
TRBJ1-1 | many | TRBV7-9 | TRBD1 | CASSLMTGSSVNTEAFF | TGTGCCAGCAGCTTGATGACAGGGTCGTCGGTGAACACTGAAGCTTTCTTT
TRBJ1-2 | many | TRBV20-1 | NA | CSAPSSRGAGYGYTF | TGCAGTGCTCCCTCTTCCAGGGGCGCCGGCTATGGCTACACCTTC
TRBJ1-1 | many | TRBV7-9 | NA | CASRHGGTREDDTEAFF | TGTGCCAGCAGGCATGGCGGGACACGGGAGGATGATACTGAAGCTTTCTTT
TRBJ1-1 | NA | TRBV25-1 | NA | CASSGIYTEAFF | TGTGCCAGCAGTGGGATCTACACTGAAGCTTTCTTT
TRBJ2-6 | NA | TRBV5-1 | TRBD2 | CASSARSGGAAGANVLTF | TGCGCCAGCAGCGCCCGTAGCGGGGGGGCCGCTGGGGCCAACGTCCTGACTTTC
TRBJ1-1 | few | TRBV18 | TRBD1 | CASSPPVRTGWAEAFF | TGTGCCAGCTCACCACCGGTTAGGACAGGGTGGGCTGAAGCTTTCTTT
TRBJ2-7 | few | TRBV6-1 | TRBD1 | CASSEPGQGHEQYF | TGTGCCAGCAGTGAACCGGGACAGGGCCACGAGCAGTACTTC
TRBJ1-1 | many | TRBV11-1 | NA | CASMNTEAFF | TGTGCCAGCATGAACACTGAAGCTTTCTTT
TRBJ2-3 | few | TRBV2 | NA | CASSELRTDTQYF | TGTGCCAGCAGTGAACTGCGGACAGATACGCAGTATTTT